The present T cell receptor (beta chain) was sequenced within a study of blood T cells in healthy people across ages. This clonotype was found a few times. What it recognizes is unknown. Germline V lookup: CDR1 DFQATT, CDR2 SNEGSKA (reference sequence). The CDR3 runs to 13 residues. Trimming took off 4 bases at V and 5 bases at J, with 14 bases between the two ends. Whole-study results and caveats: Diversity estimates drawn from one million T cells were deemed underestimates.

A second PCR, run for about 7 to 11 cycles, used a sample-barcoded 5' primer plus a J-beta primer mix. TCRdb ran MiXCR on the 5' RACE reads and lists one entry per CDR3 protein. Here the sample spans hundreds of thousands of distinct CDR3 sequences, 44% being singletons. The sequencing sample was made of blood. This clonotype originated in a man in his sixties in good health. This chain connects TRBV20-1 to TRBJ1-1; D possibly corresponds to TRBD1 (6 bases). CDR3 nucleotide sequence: TGCAGTGCTACGACAGGTTTGGGGACTGAAGCTTTCTTT. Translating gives CSATTGLGTEAFF.